The entry below gives a single TCR beta chain sequence along with its context. Profiling relied on immunoSEQ multiplex PCR, and the TCRdb table lists in-frame clones only, not all of them. The repertoire holds fewer than 700,000 clones, roughly 90% seen once, with 0.0095% to 0.013% in the top ten. This specimen belongs to a study of shared T cell receptors in the human thymus. V was clipped by 4 bases and J by 0 bases, with 18 bases between them. This CDR3 has 17 amino acids. Germline-derived CDR1 and CDR2 are LGHNA and YSLEER. This sample was shared with a second study, whose subject was human thymus T cells. According to that study: Among the donors, all were healthy Finnish infants having corrective surgery for congenital heart defects. Resections from corrective heart surgery provided thymus tissue. Thymic and blood repertoires appeared to display a bias in their usage of V and J genes. Related research examined unrelated individuals and reported that their thymic repertoires overlapped highly.

The gene calls are TRBV4-3 and TRBJ1-1; D is perhaps TRBD1 (5 bases). Sequencing used thymocytes. The TCR sequence derives from a boy in the first two years of life with a congenital heart defect. As DNA, the CDR3 is TGCGCCAGCAGCCCCGGGGAGGGGACCGGTATGAACACTGAAGCTTTCTTT. Its translation: CASSPGEGTGMNTEAFF.